The entry below describes one T cell receptor (beta chain). Its specificity is unknown. The assay was immunoSEQ multiplex PCR, and TCRdb's table has in-frame clones only and misses some. The sample gives about 110,000 clones, about 81% of which show up once; 3.5% to 5.5% is in the top ten. The data are from a study of T cell responses to AZD1222 COVID-19 vaccine. Regarding the study as a whole: Receipt of two AZD1222 doses was followed by a rise in Spike-specific TCR breadth and depth.

Germline values: CDR1 WSHSY, CDR2 SAAADI. This CDR3 region has 14 residues. Trimming shortened V by 6 bases and J by 0 bases, and 12 bases separated the two germline ends. The chain couples TRBV10-2 to TRBJ2-7; maybe TRBD1 (6 bases). The sequences come from peripheral blood, collected on day 0 of AZD1222 vaccination. The sequence was collected from an adult in good health. The CDR3 loop is CASSRTGNSYEQYF. The DNA for the CDR3 is TGCGCCAGCAGCCGAACAGGGAACTCCTACGAGCAGTACTTC.